This record concerns one T cell receptor (beta chain) sequence. What it binds is not known. This sample was taken from a study of OX40 agonist ivuxolimab in advanced cancers. Whole-study context: Patients enrolled in dose escalation were diagnosed with hepatocellular carcinoma, melanoma, renal cell or head and neck cancer.

Libraries were prepared by immunoSEQ multiplex PCR; TCRdb keeps only in-frame clonotypes and omits some of them. The sample contains some 69,000 clones, 80% to 95% of which appear only once. The ends lost 5 bases at V and 5 bases at J; junction bases unmatched: 13. The length of the CDR3 is 16 residues. Germline V CDR1 and CDR2: SGHAT, FQNNGV. Findings and caveats of the study: Among the lowest levels of clonal expansion were found in partial responders at 0.1-3.0 mg/kg. Clonal expansion was seen in CD4+ and CD8+ blood T cells by week 6 at 0.1 to 3.0 mg/kg.

The receptor was isolated from an adult with an advanced solid tumor such as melanoma, head and neck, liver or kidney cancer. Sequences were derived from CD4+ or CD8+ T cells sorted from blood, sampled in a trial of the OX40 agonist ivuxolimab. The V and J genes are TRBV11-2 and TRBJ2-7; 9 nucleotides agree with TRBD2. CDR3 protein: CASSPTRLAGLNEQYF. CDR3 nucleotides: TGTGCCAGCAGCCCGACCCGCCTAGCGGGATTAAACGAGCAGTACTTC.